Given below is one T cell receptor (beta chain) in context. Each cDNA molecule carried a unique molecular identifier. TCRdb reprocessed the 5' RACE reads via MiXCR and lists one record per CDR3 protein. The sample consists of some 36,000 distinct CDR3 sequences, roughly 5.7% of them appearing once. This record belongs to a study of early T cells in non-severe SARS-CoV-2 infection. Germline CDR1 reads MNHEY; CDR2 reads SVGEGT. V was shortened by 6 bases and J by 4 bases, with 12 bases between the two germline ends. CDR3 length: 13 amino acids. This TCR came from an adult who was a healthcare worker with PCR-confirmed SARS-CoV-2 infection or an uninfected control (not recorded which). The source material was whole blood. V gene TRBV6-2 or TRBV6-3 combines with J gene TRBJ1-2, with D possibly matching TRBD1 (5 bases). For the CDR3, the DNA is TGTGCCAGCAGCCAGGACATTATCTATGGCTACACCTTC. Amino acid sequence: CASSQDIIYGYTF.